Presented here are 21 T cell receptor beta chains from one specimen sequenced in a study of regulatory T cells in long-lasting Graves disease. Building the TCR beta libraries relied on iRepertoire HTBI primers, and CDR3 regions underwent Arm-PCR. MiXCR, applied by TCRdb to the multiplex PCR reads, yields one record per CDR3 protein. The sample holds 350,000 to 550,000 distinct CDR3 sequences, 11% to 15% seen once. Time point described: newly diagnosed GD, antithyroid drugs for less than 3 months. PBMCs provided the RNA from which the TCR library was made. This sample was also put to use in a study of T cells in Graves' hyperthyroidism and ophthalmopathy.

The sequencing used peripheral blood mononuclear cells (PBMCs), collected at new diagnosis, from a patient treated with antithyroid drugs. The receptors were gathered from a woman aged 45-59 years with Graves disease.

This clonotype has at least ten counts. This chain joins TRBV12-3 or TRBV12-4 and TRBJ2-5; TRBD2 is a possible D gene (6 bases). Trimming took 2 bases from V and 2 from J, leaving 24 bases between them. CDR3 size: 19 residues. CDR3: CASSLKAPLTGAGQETQYF. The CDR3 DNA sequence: TGTGCCAGCAGTTTAAAAGCCCCTTTAACAGGCGCGGGGCAAGAGACCCAGTACTTC.

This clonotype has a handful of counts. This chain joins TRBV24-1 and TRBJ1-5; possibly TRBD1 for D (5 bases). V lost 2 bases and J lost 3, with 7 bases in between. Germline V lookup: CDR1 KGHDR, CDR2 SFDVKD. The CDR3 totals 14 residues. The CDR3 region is CATSDSQVNQPQHF. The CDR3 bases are TGTGCCACCAGTGATTCACAGGTCAATCAGCCCCAGCATTTT.

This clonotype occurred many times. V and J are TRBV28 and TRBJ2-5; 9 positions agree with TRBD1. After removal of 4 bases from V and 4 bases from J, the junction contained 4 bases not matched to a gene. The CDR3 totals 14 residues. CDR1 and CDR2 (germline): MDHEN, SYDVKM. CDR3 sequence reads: CASSYRQGVETQYF. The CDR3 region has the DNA TGTGCCAGCAGTTACCGACAGGGGGTAGAGACCCAGTACTTC.

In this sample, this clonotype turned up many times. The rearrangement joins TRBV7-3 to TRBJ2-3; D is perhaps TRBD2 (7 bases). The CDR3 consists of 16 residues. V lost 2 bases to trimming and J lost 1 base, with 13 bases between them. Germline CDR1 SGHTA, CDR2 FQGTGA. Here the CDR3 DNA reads TGTGCCAGCAGCTTAGTAGTAGGGGGGGGCACAGATACGCAGTATTTT. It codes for CASSLVVGGGTDTQYF.

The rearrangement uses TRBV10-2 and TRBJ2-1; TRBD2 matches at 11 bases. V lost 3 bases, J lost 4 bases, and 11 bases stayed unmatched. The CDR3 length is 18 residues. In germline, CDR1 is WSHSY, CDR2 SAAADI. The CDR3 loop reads CASSDPYLAGGTYNEQFF. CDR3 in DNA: TGCGCCAGCAGTGATCCCTATTTAGCGGGAGGGACGTACAATGAGCAGTTCTTC.

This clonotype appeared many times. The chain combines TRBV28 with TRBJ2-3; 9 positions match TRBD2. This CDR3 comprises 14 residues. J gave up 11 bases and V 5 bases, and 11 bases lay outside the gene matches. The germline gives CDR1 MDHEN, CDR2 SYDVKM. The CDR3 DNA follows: TGTGCCAGCAGTCCTGGGGGTAGCGGGAGAGAGCAGTATTTT. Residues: CASSPGGSGREQYF. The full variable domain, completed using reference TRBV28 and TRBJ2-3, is DVKVTQSSRYLVKRTGEKVFLECVQDMDHENMFWYRQDPGLGLRLIYFSYDVKMKEKGDIPEGYSVSREKKERFSLILESASTNQTSMYLCASSPGGSGREQYFGPGTRLTVL.

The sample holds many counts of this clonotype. The CDR3 coding sequence is TGTGCCAGCAGCTTAGACGGGGGCCCACCAGATACGCAGTATTTT. Its protein product is CASSLDGGPPDTQYF. The chain links TRBV7-9 to TRBJ2-3; D assignment may be TRBD1 or TRBD2 (6 bases each). CDR1 and CDR2 from the germline V gene are SEHNR and FQNEAQ (reference sequence). V shed 1 base and J shed 4 bases, with 12 bases lying between them. The CDR3 extends over 15 amino acids.

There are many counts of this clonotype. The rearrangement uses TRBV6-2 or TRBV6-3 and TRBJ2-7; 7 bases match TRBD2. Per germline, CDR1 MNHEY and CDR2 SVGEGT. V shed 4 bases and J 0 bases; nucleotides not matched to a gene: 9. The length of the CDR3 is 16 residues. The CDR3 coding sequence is TGTGCCAGCAGTTTAGAAGCGGCGGGAGCCTCCTACGAGCAGTACTTC. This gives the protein CASSLEAAGASYEQYF.

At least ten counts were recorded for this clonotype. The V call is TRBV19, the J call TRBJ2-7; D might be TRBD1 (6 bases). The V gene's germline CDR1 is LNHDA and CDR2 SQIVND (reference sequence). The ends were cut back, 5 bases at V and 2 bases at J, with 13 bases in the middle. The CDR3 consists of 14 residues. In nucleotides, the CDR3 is TGTGCCAGTAGTTACCCCGACAGGCCCTACGAGCAGTACTTC. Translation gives CASSYPDRPYEQYF.

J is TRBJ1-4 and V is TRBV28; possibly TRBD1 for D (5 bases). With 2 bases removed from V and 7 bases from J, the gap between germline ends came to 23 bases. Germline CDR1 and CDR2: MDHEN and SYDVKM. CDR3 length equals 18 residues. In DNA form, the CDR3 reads TGTGCCAGCAGTTTACCGCTCTCATCCCGGGGGTTTTTTGAAAAACTGTTTTTT. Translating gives CASSLPLSSRGFFEKLFF.

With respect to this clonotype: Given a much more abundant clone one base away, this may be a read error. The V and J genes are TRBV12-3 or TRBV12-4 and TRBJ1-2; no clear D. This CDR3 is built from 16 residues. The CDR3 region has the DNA TGTGCCGGCAGCTACGACGGCCCCGGTACTAACTATGGCTACACCTTC. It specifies CAGSYDGPGTNYGYTF.

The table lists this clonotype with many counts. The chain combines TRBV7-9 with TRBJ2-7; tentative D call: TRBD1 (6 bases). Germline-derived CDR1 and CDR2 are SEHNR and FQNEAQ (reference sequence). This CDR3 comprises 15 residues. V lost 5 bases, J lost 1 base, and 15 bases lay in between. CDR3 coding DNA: TGTGCCAGCAGCGAAGCCGGGACAAGATCCTACGAGCAGTACTTC. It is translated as CASSEAGTRSYEQYF.

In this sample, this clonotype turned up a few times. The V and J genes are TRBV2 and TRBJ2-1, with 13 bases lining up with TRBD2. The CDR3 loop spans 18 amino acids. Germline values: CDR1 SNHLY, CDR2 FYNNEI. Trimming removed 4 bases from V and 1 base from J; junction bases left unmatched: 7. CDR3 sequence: CASSGTSGRHGSYNEQFF. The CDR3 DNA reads TGTGCCAGCAGTGGGACTAGCGGGAGACATGGATCCTACAATGAGCAGTTCTTC.

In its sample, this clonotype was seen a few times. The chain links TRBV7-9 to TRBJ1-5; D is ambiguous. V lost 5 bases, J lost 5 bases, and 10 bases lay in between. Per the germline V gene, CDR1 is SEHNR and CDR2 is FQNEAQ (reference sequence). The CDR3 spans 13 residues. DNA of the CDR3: TGTGCCAGCAGCGTAACAGCGGATCAGCCCCAGCATTTT. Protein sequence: CASSVTADQPQHF.

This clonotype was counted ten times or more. Written as DNA, the CDR3 is TGTGCCAGCAGTCCCAGACAGGGTACCTATGGCTACACCTTC. It encodes CASSPRQGTYGYTF. The chain joins TRBV12-3 or TRBV12-4 to TRBJ1-2, with TRBD1 matching over 7 bases. With V trimmed by 5 bases and J by 4 bases, 7 bases remained unmatched. This CDR3 contains 14 residues.

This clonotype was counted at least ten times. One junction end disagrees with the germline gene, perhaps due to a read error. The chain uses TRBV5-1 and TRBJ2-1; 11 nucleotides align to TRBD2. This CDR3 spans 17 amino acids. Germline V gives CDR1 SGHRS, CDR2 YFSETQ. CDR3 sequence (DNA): TGTGCCAGCAGCCCCCCTACTAGCGGGAGCTCCTACAATGAGCAGTTCTTC. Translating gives CASSPPTSGSSYNEQFF.

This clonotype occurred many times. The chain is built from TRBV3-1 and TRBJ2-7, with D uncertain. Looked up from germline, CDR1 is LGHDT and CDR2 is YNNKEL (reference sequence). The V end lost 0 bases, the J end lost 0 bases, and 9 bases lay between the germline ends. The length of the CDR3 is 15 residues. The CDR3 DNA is TGTGCCAGCAGCCAAGAGCCCTACAGCTCCTACGAGCAGTACTTC. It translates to CASSQEPYSSYEQYF.

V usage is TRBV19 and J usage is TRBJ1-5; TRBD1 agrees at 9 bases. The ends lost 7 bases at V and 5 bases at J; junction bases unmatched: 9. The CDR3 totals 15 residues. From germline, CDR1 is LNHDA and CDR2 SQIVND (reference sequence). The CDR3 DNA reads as TGTGCCAGTAAGCACCCGGGACAGGGCCATCAGCCCCAGCATTTT. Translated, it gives CASKHPGQGHQPQHF.

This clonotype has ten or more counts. The CDR3 nucleotides read TGTGCCAGCAGTTTCAGTCTAGGGGCGGACAGACTAGCGACCTACGAGCAGTACTTC. Translation gives CASSFSLGADRLATYEQYF. The chain joins TRBV12-3 or TRBV12-4 to TRBJ2-7, with 8 bases identical to TRBD2. Trimming took 3 bases from V and 2 from J; bases not matched to a gene: 18. The CDR3 extends over 19 amino acids.

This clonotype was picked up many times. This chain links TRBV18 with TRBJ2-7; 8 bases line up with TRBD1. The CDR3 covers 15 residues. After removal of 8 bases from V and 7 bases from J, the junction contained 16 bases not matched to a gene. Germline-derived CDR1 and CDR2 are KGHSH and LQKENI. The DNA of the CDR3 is TGTGCCAGCACCGTAACAGGGGGTCCTCTGTGGGAGCAGTACTTC. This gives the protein CASTVTGGPLWEQYF.

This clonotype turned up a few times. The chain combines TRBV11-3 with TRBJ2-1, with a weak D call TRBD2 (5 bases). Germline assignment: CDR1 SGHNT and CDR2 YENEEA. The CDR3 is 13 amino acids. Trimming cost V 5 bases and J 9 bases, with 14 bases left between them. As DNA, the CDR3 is TGTGCCAGCAGCCCCAACGGACGGGGTGAGCAGTTCTTC. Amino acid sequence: CASSPNGRGEQFF. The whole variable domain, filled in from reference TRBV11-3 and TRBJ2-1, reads EAGVVQSPRYKIIEKKQPVAFWCNPISGHNTLYWYLQNLGQGPELLIRYENEEAVDDSQLPKDRFSAERLKGVDSTLKIQPAELGDSAVYLCASSPNGRGEQFFGPGTRLTVL.